The next 28 T cell receptor beta chains were all read from a single sample in a study of radiotherapy plus CTLA-4 blockade in lung cancer. The assay was immunoSEQ multiplex PCR, and TCRdb's table has in-frame clones only and misses some. The table shows 90,000 or so clones, with roughly 80% occurring only once. The source was peripheral blood, collected from a patient treated with radiotherapy plus ipilimumab. These receptors all stem from a human donor with non-small cell lung cancer who had stable disease on radiotherapy plus ipilimumab.

The CDR3 DNA reads as TGTGCCAGCAGCGTTGGGACTAGCTCCTACAATGAGCAGTTCTTC. Translating gives CASSVGTSSYNEQFF. V and J are TRBV9 and TRBJ2-1, with 8 bases matching TRBD2. Trimming at V came to 2 bases and at J to 0 bases, leaving 1 base not matched to a gene. Germline-derived CDR1 and CDR2 are SGDLS and YYNGEE. The CDR3 is 15 amino acids.

The rearrangement links TRBV30 to TRBJ2-4; maybe TRBD2 (6 bases). CDR1 GTSNPN and CDR2 SVGIG come from the germline V gene (reference sequence). Trimming removed 5 bases from V and 1 base from J, with 12 bases in between. The CDR3 runs to 14 residues. The chain's CDR3 is CAWGSGSAKNIQYF. CDR3 sequence (DNA): TGTGCCTGGGGGAGCGGGTCGGCCAAAAACATTCAGTACTTC.

The chain is built from TRBV6-5 and TRBJ2-7, with 7 bases identical to TRBD2. This CDR3 spans 15 amino acids. The germline V gene has CDR1 MNHEY and CDR2 SVGAGI. The V and J ends lost 0 bases and 6 bases, in that order; junction bases with no gene match: 8. The DNA for the CDR3 is TGTGCCAGCAGTTACTCTCGACTAGCTGCTACCGAGCAGTACTTC. It encodes CASSYSRLAATEQYF.

This clone was found once. The CDR3 reads CASTLGVYNEQFF. CDR3 sequence (DNA): TGTGCCAGCACCCTTGGGGTCTACAATGAGCAGTTCTTC. The rearrangement links TRBV27 to TRBJ2-1, with D uncertain. CDR3 length: 13 amino acids. Germline CDR1 is MNHEY and CDR2 is SMNVEV (reference sequence). The V and J ends lost 7 bases and 3 bases respectively, with 10 bases between them.

The V gene is TRBV19, the J gene TRBJ1-2, with D perhaps TRBD1 (6 bases). CDR1 is LNHDA, CDR2 SQIVND, per germline (reference sequence). The ends were cut back, 3 bases at V and 8 bases at J, with 10 bases in the middle. The CDR3 has 12 amino acids. This CDR3 is CASSITGNGYTF. DNA of the CDR3: TGTGCCAGTAGTATTACAGGGAACGGCTACACCTTC.

The chain combines TRBV5-1 with TRBJ1-1, with D unresolved. CDR1 SGHRS and CDR2 YFSETQ come from the germline V gene. Trimming pared 0 bases from V and 4 bases from J, leaving 7 bases between. This CDR3 is 13 amino acids long. The CDR3 loop reads CASSLGGSTEAFF. The CDR3, as DNA: TGCGCCAGCAGCTTGGGGGGATCCACTGAAGCTTTCTTT.

For the CDR3, the DNA is TGTGCCAGCAGCCAACCCGGTATGAACACTGAAGCTTTCTTT. This gives the protein CASSQPGMNTEAFF. The chain links TRBV14 to TRBJ1-1; D not resolved. The germline V and J ends were trimmed by 2 bases and 0 bases, with 7 bases remaining between them. The CDR3 extends over 14 amino acids. Germline V gene data show CDR1 as SGHDN and CDR2 as FVKESK.

The chain uses TRBV11-2 and TRBJ2-3; D tentatively reads TRBD1 or TRBD2 (6 bases each). The CDR3 length is 14 residues. V was cut by 3 bases and J by 5 bases, with 12 bases left in between. CDR1 SGHAT and CDR2 FQNNGV come from the germline V gene. The CDR3 bases are TGTGCCAGCAGCTTCGGGGGCCCGGAAGATACGCAGTATTTT. It encodes CASSFGGPEDTQYF.

This clone was recorded a few times. This rearrangement joins TRBV7-2 to TRBJ2-2; 10 bases are a match to TRBD2. This CDR3 has 17 residues. Trimming at V came to 3 bases and at J to 0 bases, leaving 4 bases not matched to a gene. CDR1 and CDR2 from the germline V gene are SGHTA and FQGNSA. CDR3 bases: TGTGCCAGCAGCTTTTTTAGCGGGGGGCCGAACACCGGGGAGCTGTTTTTT. It specifies CASSFFSGGPNTGELFF.

V usage is TRBV11-2 and J usage is TRBJ2-5, with 8 bases lining up with TRBD1. Germline values: CDR1 SGHAT, CDR2 FQNNGV. Losses at the gene ends were 3 bases for V and 4 bases for J; bases not matched to a gene: 10. The CDR3 is 16 amino acids. The CDR3 nucleotides are TGTGCCAGCAGCTTGACCCAGGGGGCGTTGTCAGAGACCCAGTACTTC. Encoded protein: CASSLTQGALSETQYF.

The chain joins TRBV11-2 to TRBJ1-1, with TRBD1 as a possible D gene (5 bases). Deletions cut 1 base from V and 11 bases from J, with 17 bases between. CDR1 SGHAT and CDR2 FQNNGV come from the germline V gene. The length of the CDR3 is 14 residues. CDR3 coding DNA: TGTGCCAGCAGCTTAGCGTCCGGGAGGGGAAGGGCTTTCTTT. Protein sequence: CASSLASGRGRAFF.

V usage is TRBV7-2 and J usage is TRBJ2-3, with 11 positions matching TRBD2. The V segment lost 2 bases and the J segment 1 base; nucleotides outside the gene matches: 11. This CDR3 contains 19 residues. Germline CDR1 SGHTA, CDR2 FQGNSA. CDR3 coding DNA: TGTGCCAGCAGCTTAATAGCGGGAGGGCCGGGGTCTGGCACAGATACGCAGTATTTT. It translates to CASSLIAGGPGSGTDTQYF.

The chain carries TRBV4-1 and TRBJ1-6; D remains ambiguous. V was clipped by 0 bases and J by 2 bases, with 11 bases between them. This CDR3 is built from 17 residues. Germline V lookup: CDR1 MGHRA, CDR2 YSYEKL. Here the CDR3 reads CASSQESRAAYNSPLHF. The DNA for the CDR3 is TGCGCCAGCAGCCAAGAATCCCGGGCAGCCTATAATTCACCCCTCCACTTT.

This chain links TRBV25-1 with TRBJ2-1; D is possibly TRBD1 (5 bases). Germline V lookup: CDR1 MGHDK, CDR2 SYGVNS. This CDR3 has 16 amino acids. V shed 3 bases and J shed 5 bases, with 17 bases lying between them. This CDR3 reads CASSDWGVQGNNEQFF. The CDR3, as DNA: TGTGCCAGCAGTGATTGGGGTGTTCAGGGAAACAATGAGCAGTTCTTC. Combining the CDR3 with reference TRBV25-1 and TRBJ2-1 gives the whole variable domain EADIYQTPRYLVIGTGKKITLECSQTMGHDKMYWYQQDPGMELHLIHYSYGVNSTEKGDLSSESTVSRIRTEHFPLTLESARPSHTSQYLCASSDWGVQGNNEQFFGPGTRLTVL.

The chain is built from TRBV28 and TRBJ2-2; weak D call: TRBD1 (5 bases). The V end was cut by 2 bases, the J end by 6 bases, with 7 bases between. This CDR3 spans 13 amino acids. The germline V gene encodes CDR1 MDHEN and CDR2 SYDVKM. CDR3 region: CASSLRGAGELFF. The CDR3 DNA reads TGTGCCAGCAGTTTAAGGGGTGCCGGGGAGCTGTTTTTT.

The chain is built from TRBV19 and TRBJ2-3, with 8 bases that match TRBD1. Trimming cost V 5 bases and J 0 bases; bases outside gene matches: 4. The CDR3 sequence is 15 residues long. Germline lookup yields CDR1 LNHDA and CDR2 SQIVND (reference sequence). The CDR3 is CASSLDRASTDTQYF. The CDR3 nucleotides read TGTGCCAGTAGTCTGGACAGGGCTAGCACAGATACGCAGTATTTT.

In its sample, this clone was seen once. The chain combines TRBV6-6 with TRBJ2-3, with 10 nucleotides matching TRBD2. This CDR3 region has 12 residues. Germline V gene data show CDR1 as MNHNY and CDR2 as SVGAGI (reference sequence). The trim removed 4 bases at V and 13 bases at J, leaving 5 bases unmatched. CDR3 region: CASSFLAGVEYF. Here the CDR3 DNA reads TGTGCCAGCAGTTTCCTAGCGGGGGTGGAGTATTTT.

The chain employs TRBV28 and TRBJ1-2; 7 bases are shared with TRBD1. V trimming: 4 bases; J trimming: 12 bases; junction bases outside the gene matches: 8. The CDR3 spans 12 residues. Germline V gene lookup returns CDR1 MDHEN and CDR2 SYDVKM. CDR3 in DNA: TGTGCCAGCAGTTCCTCGGACAGGCGAAACACCTTC. Residues: CASSSSDRRNTF.

This sequence joins TRBV13 and TRBJ2-2; a possible D gene is TRBD2 (6 bases). The ends were cut back, 8 bases at V and 1 base at J, with 14 bases in the middle. CDR3 length equals 15 residues. Germline values: CDR1 PRHDT, CDR2 FYEKMQ (reference sequence). CDR3 nucleotides: TGTGCCAGCCCTAGTAGCGGAAGGAACACCGGGGAGCTGTTTTTT. Residues: CASPSSGRNTGELFF.

The rearrangement uses TRBV7-3 and TRBJ1-1; 9 bases match TRBD1. Germline-derived CDR1 and CDR2 are SGHTA and FQGTGA. Trimming removed 6 bases from V and 5 bases from J; junction bases left unmatched: 4. CDR3 length equals 13 residues. The CDR3 protein is CASRQGAVTEAFF. Written as DNA, the CDR3 is TGTGCCAGCAGACAGGGGGCGGTTACTGAAGCTTTCTTT. The full variable domain, its missing parts supplied by reference TRBV7-3 and TRBJ1-1, is GAGVSQTPSNKVTEKGKYVELRCDPISGHTALYWYRQSLGQGPEFLIYFQGTGAADDSGLPNDRFFAVRPEGSVSTLKIQRTERGDSAVYLCASRQGAVTEAFFGQGTRLTVV.

This sequence joins TRBV5-1 and TRBJ2-7; 12 nucleotides agree with TRBD2. Germline loops: CDR1 SGHRS, CDR2 YFSETQ. With V trimmed by 3 bases and J by 4 bases, 8 bases remained unmatched. The CDR3 consists of 16 residues. CDR3 in amino acids: CASSSPTSGRRYEQYF. CDR3 DNA: TGCGCCAGCAGCTCTCCGACTAGCGGGAGAAGGTACGAGCAGTACTTC. Combining the CDR3 with reference TRBV5-1 and TRBJ2-7 gives the whole variable domain KAGVTQTPRYLIKTRGQQVTLSCSPISGHRSVSWYQQTPGQGLQFLFEYFSETQRNKGNFPGRFSGRQFSNSRSEMNVSTLELGDSALYLCASSSPTSGRRYEQYFGPGTRLTVT.

This chain joins TRBV6-6 and TRBJ1-5; 11 bases agree with TRBD1. The CDR3 has 15 residues. CDR1 is MNHNY, CDR2 SVGAGI, per germline (reference sequence). V shed 7 bases, J shed 6 bases, and the junction held 8 bases outside the gene matches. The CDR3 DNA is TGTGCCAGCAACGCCGGGACAGGGGGGAGTCAGCCCCAGCATTTT. Its translation: CASNAGTGGSQPQHF.

The chain is built from TRBV28 and TRBJ1-5, with TRBD1 matching 8 bases. This CDR3 has 15 residues. Per the germline V gene, CDR1 is MDHEN and CDR2 is SYDVKM. V shed 6 bases and J 2 bases; nucleotides not matched to a gene: 6. The CDR3 spells CASSPGQVGNQPQHF. The DNA for the CDR3 is TGTGCCAGCAGCCCGGGACAGGTGGGCAATCAGCCCCAGCATTTT.

The DNA for the CDR3 is TGTGCCAGCAGCGCCGCTAGCGGGAGTGGAACAGATACGCAGTATTTT. This gives the protein CASSAASGSGTDTQYF. The chain is built from TRBV9 and TRBJ2-3, with 10 bases matching TRBD2. J lost 3 bases, V lost 3 bases, and 7 bases had no gene match. The CDR3 sequence is 16 residues long. Per germline, CDR1 SGDLS and CDR2 YYNGEE.

The J gene is TRBJ1-4, the V gene TRBV28; TRBD1 aligns across 8 bases. Germline V gene sequence: CDR1 MDHEN, CDR2 SYDVKM. The CDR3 is made up of 14 amino acids. With 6 bases clipped from V and 7 bases from J, the junction kept 7 bases outside the gene matches. The CDR3 sequence: CASRRTGGGEKLFF. CDR3 bases: TGTGCCAGCAGGCGAACAGGGGGGGGTGAAAAACTGTTTTTT. The full variable domain, its missing parts supplied by reference TRBV28 and TRBJ1-4, is DVKVTQSSRYLVKRTGEKVFLECVQDMDHENMFWYRQDPGLGLRLIYFSYDVKMKEKGDIPEGYSVSREKKERFSLILESASTNQTSMYLCASRRTGGGEKLFFGSGTQLSVL.

The chain is built from TRBV7-9 and TRBJ2-5, with 7 bases lining up with TRBD1. The CDR3 is 14 residues long. The junction had 8 bases not matched to a gene; V was cut back by 5 bases and J by 5 bases. Germline V gene sequence: CDR1 SEHNR, CDR2 FQNEAQ (reference sequence). The CDR3 region is CASSRQGSRETQYF. The CDR3 nucleotides read TGTGCCAGCAGCCGACAGGGTAGTCGGGAGACCCAGTACTTC.

This clone appeared a few times. This rearrangement joins TRBV27 to TRBJ2-3; D may be TRBD2 (5 bases). Trimming stripped 2 bases from V and 2 bases from J, with 11 bases between. There are 15 residues in the CDR3. Germline CDR1 MNHEY, CDR2 SMNVEV (reference sequence). CDR3 DNA sequence: TGTGCCAGCAGTTTAGTCGGGGAACCCACAGATACGCAGTATTTT. As protein: CASSLVGEPTDTQYF.

The CDR3 loop is CASSVAPTSGPYEQYF. For the CDR3, the DNA is TGTGCCAGCAGCGTAGCCCCCACTAGCGGCCCGTACGAGCAGTACTTC. J is TRBJ2-7 and V is TRBV9; 8 nucleotides align to TRBD2. Germline loops: CDR1 SGDLS, CDR2 YYNGEE. With 0 bases clipped from V and 4 bases from J, the junction kept 9 bases outside the gene matches. This CDR3 has 16 amino acids.